This TCR beta chain appears in the sequencing data of a study of T-cell memory formation after mild COVID-19. The study's findings and limits: Pre-infection memory held some responding clones, suggesting pre-existing cross-reactive T cells responded. Contracting clones from day 15 to 85 had balanced CD4/CD8; later expanders favoured CD4+.

Libraries for TCRalpha and TCRbeta carried sample barcodes and unique molecular identifiers via 5'RACE. TCRdb fed the 5' RACE reads into MiXCR, producing one record per CDR3 protein. The top ten clones hold approximately 12% of a sample with 450,000 to 650,000 distinct CDR3 sequences, about a sixth of them seen once. In the case of this clonotype: What it recognizes is unknown.

The CDR3 has 17 amino acids. The J segment lost 0 bases and the V segment lost 3 bases, leaving 8 bases of the junction unmatched. The germline V gene encodes CDR1 KGHSH and CDR2 LQKENI. The receptor was derived from an adult woman who had mild COVID-19 (a few samples of this study predate the infection). Cell type and time point are not known. V is TRBV18 and J is TRBJ2-3; 8 positions match TRBD1. The sequenced sample was PBMCs or a T cell subset sorted from them (not recorded which). The chain's CDR3 is CASSPMTGAVSTDTQYF. The CDR3 region has the DNA TGTGCCAGCTCACCGATGACAGGGGCCGTTAGCACAGATACGCAGTATTTT.